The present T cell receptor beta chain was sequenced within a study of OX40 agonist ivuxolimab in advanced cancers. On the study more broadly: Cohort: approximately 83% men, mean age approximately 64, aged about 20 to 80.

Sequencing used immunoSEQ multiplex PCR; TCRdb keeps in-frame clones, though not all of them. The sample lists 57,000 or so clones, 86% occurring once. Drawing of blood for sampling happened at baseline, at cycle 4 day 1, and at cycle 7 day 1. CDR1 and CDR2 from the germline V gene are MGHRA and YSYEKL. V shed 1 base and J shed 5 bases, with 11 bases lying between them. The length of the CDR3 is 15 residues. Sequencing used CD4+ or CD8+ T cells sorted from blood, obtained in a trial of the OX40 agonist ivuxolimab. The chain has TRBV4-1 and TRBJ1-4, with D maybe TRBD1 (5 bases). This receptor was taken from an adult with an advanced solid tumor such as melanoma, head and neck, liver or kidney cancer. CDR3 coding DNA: TGCGCCAGCAGCCAAGTTCGACAGTCGAATGAAAAACTGTTTTTT. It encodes CASSQVRQSNEKLFF.